This T cell receptor (beta chain) was sequenced during a study of T-cell memory formation after mild COVID-19. Study information: Largely donor-specific sequence clusters came from a couple of donors.

A few counts support this clonotype. Germline V gives CDR1 SGHRS, CDR2 YFSETQ. The V end was cut by 0 bases, the J end by 6 bases, with 7 bases between. The CDR3 extends over 14 amino acids. Libraries for TCRalpha and TCRbeta carried sample barcodes and unique molecular identifiers via 5'RACE. TCRdb analysed the 5' RACE reads with MiXCR anew, one entry per CDR3 protein. The repertoire holds about 470,000 distinct CDR3 sequences, with 15% to 20% as singletons. This chain connects TRBV5-1 to TRBJ1-6; D remains ambiguous. Sequencing was carried out using PBMCs or a T cell subset sorted from them (not recorded which). This sequence was found in an adult woman who had mild COVID-19 (a few samples of this study predate the infection). Cell type and time point are not known. This chain's CDR3 is CASSLDPLNSPLHF. The DNA of the CDR3 is TGCGCCAGCAGCTTGGACCCTCTTAATTCACCCCTCCACTTT.